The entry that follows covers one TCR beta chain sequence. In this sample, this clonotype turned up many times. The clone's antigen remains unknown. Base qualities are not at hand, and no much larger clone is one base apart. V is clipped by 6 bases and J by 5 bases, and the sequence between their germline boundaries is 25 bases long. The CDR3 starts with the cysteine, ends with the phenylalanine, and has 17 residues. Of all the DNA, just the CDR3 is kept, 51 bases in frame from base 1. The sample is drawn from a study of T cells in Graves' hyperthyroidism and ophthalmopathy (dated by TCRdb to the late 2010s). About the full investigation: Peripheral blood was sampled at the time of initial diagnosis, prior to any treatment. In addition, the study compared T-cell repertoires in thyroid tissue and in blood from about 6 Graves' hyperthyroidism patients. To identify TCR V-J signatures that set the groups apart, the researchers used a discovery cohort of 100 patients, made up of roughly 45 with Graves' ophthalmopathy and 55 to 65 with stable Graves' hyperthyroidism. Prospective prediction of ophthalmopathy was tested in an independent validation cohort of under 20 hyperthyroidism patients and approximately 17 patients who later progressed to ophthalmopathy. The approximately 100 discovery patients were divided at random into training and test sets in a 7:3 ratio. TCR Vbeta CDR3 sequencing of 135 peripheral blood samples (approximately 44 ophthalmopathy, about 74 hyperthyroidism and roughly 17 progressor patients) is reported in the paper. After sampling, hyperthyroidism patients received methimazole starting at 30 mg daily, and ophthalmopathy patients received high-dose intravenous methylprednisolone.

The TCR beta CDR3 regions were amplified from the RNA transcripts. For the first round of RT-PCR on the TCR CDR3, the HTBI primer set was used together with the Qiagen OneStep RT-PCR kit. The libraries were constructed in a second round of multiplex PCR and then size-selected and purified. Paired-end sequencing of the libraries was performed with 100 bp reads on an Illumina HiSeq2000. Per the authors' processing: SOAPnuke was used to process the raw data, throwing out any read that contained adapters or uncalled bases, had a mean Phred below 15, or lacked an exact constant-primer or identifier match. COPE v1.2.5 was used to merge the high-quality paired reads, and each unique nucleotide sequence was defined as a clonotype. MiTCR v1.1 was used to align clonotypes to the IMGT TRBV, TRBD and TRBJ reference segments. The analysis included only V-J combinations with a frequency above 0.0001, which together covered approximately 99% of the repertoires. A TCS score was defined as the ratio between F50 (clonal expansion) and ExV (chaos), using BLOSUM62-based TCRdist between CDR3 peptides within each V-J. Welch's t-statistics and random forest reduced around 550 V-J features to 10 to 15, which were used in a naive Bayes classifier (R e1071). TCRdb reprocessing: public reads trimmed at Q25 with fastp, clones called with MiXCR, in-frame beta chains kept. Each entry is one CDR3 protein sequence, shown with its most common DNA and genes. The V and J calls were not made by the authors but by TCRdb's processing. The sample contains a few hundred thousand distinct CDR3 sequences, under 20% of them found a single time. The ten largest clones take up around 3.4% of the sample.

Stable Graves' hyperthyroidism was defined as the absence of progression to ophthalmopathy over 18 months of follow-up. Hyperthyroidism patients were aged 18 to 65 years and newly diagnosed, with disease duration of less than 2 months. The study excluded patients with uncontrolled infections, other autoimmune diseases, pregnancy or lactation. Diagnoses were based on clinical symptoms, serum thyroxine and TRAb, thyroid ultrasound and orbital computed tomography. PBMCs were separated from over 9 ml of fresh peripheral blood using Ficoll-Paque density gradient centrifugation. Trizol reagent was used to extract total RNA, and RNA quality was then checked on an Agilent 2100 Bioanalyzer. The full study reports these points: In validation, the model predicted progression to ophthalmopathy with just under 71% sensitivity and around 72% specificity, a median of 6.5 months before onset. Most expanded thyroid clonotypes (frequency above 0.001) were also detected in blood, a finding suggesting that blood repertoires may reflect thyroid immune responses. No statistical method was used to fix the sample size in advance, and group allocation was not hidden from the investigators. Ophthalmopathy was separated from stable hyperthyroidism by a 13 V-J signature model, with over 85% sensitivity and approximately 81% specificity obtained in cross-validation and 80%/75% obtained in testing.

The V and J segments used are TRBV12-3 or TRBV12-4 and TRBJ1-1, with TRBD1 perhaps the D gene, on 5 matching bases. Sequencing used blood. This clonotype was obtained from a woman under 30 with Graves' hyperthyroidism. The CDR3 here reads CASSPPFRVRAGTEAFF. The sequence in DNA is TGTGCCAGCAGCCCTCCCTTTCGGGTCCGGGCAGGGACTGAAGCTTTCTTT.